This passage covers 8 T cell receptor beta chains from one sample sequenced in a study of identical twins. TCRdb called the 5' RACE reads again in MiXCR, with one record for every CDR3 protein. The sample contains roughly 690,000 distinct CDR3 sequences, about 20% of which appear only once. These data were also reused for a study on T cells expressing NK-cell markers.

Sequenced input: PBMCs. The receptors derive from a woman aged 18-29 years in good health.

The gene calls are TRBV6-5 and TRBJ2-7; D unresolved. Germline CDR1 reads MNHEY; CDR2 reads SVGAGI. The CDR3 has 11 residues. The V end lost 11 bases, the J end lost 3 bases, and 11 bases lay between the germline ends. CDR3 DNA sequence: TGTGCCGGCTCCCCAGTCTACGAGCAGTACTTC. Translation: CAGSPVYEQYF.

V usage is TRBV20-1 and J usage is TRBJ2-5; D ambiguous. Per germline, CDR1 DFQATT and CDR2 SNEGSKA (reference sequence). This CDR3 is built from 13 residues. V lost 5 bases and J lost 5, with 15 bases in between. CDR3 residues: CSAQASAAETQYF. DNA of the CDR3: TGCAGTGCTCAGGCATCGGCAGCCGAGACCCAGTACTTC.

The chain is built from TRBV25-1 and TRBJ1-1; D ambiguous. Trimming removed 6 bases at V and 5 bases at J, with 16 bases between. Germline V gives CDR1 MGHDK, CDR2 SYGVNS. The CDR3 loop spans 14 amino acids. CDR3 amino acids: CASRTQSSKTEAFF. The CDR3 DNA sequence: TGTGCCAGCAGGACACAGAGCTCGAAGACTGAAGCTTTCTTT.

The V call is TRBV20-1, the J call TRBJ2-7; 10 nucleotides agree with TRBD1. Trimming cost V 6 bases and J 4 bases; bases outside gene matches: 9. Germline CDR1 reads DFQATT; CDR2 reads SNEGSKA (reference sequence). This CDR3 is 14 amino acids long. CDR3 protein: CSADPTGGLYEQYF. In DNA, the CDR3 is TGCAGTGCAGACCCGACAGGGGGCTTGTACGAGCAGTACTTC.

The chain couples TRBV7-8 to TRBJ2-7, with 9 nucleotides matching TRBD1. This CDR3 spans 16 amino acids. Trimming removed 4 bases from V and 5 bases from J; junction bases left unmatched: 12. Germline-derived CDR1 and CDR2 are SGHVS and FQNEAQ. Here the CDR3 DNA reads TGTGCCAGCAGCTCGCCTGGGACAGGGATTTCCCACGAGCAGTACTTC. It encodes CASSSPGTGISHEQYF. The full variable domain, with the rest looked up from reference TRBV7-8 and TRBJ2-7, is GAGVSQSPRYKVAKRGQDVALRCDPISGHVSLFWYQQALGQGPEFLTYFQNEAQLDKSGLPSDRFFAERPEGSVSTLKIQRTQQEDSAVYLCASSSPGTGISHEQYFGPGTRLTVT.

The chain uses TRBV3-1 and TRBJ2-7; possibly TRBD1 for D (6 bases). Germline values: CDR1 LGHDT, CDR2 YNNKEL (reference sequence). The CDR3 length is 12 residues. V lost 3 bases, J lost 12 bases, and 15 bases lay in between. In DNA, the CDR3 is TGTGCCAGCAGCCAGGCTGGACAGTTACGGTACTTC. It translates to CASSQAGQLRYF.

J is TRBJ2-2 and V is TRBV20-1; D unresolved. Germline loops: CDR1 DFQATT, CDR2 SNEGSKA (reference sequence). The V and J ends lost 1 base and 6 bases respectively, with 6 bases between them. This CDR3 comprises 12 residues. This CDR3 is CSARALPGELFF. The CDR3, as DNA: TGCAGTGCTAGAGCCCTCCCCGGGGAGCTGTTTTTT.

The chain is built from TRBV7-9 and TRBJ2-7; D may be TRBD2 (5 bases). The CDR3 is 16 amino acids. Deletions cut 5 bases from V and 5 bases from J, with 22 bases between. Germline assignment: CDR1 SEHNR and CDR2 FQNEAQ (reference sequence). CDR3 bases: TGTGCCAGCAGCCTAAGAGAGGGCGGATCGTTAGACGAGCAGTACTTC. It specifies CASSLREGGSLDEQYF.